This T cell receptor beta chain was found in a study of CD8+CD57+ T cells in acquired aplastic anemia. Losses at the gene ends were 5 bases for V and 0 bases for J; bases not matched to a gene: 9. CDR1 is SGHVS, CDR2 FQNEAQ, per germline. The CDR3 has 16 residues. This clonotype was observed a single time. The use of genomic DNA as template underpinned the TCR beta VDJ and CDR3 profiling. TCRdb used MiXCR to reprocess the reads, holding one entry per CDR3 protein. The sample carries more than 250,000 distinct CDR3 sequences, approximately 56% recorded once. The sequenced sample was sorted CD4+, CD8+, or CD8+CD57+ T cells (not recorded which) from PBMCs. The chain carries TRBV7-8 and TRBJ2-7; 8 positions match TRBD2. The TCR sequence derives from a human donor with severe aplastic anemia or a healthy control (not recorded which). The DNA for the CDR3 is TGTGCCAGCAGCCCAAGCAGCGGGAGCCTCTCCTACGAGCAGTACTTC. Translation: CASSPSSGSLSYEQYF.